A single sample gave rise to the 32 T cell receptor beta chains below, sequenced in a study of T cells in Graves' hyperthyroidism and ophthalmopathy. Amplification yielded TCR beta CDR3 regions, with RNA transcripts as the source. In the first-round RT-PCR of the TCR CDR3, the HTBI primer set was used. Each CDR3 protein is one row after TCRdb ran MiXCR on the multiplex PCR reads. The sample lists around 530,000 distinct CDR3 sequences, approximately 17% seen once, with approximately 18% in the top ten. The sequencing sample was made of blood. These receptors came from a woman between 18 and 29 years old with Graves' ophthalmopathy.

The CDR3 reads CASSEFDRFSFYEQYF. In DNA, the CDR3 is TGTGCCAGCAGTGAGTTCGACAGGTTCTCCTTCTACGAGCAGTACTTC. V is TRBV6-4 and J is TRBJ2-7; D may be TRBD1 (6 bases). Trimming cost V 3 bases and J 3 bases, with 18 bases left between them. Germline lookup yields CDR1 MRHNA and CDR2 SNTAGT. The CDR3 spans 16 residues.

The chain combines TRBV6-1 with TRBJ1-6; D remains unclear. V lost 5 bases and J lost 6, with 11 bases in between. The CDR3 contains 14 residues. CDR1 is MNHNS, CDR2 SASEGT, per germline. The CDR3 protein is CASSSYNSNSPLHF. CDR3 nucleotide sequence: TGTGCCAGCAGTTCGTACAATTCTAATTCACCCCTCCACTTT.

This clonotype was counted a few times. This chain links TRBV4-1 with TRBJ2-1, with D unclear. Germline CDR1 reads MGHRA; CDR2 reads YSYEKL. V was trimmed by 2 bases and J by 5 bases, leaving 10 bases between them. This CDR3 has 14 residues. The CDR3 nucleotides are TGCGCCAGCAGCCAATGGGTTGAGGACAATGAGCAGTTCTTC. Its translation: CASSQWVEDNEQFF.

This chain connects TRBV6-1 to TRBJ2-6; TRBD2 matches 7 bases. J gave up 0 bases and V 5 bases, and 7 bases lay outside the gene matches. CDR3 length equals 17 residues. Germline CDR1 MNHNS, CDR2 SASEGT. The CDR3 DNA is TGTGCCAGCAGTCGGGGACTACTCCTCTCTGGGGCCAACGTCCTGACTTTC. It specifies CASSRGLLLSGANVLTF.

This clonotype was seen many times. This sequence joins TRBV29-1 and TRBJ2-7; D is uncertain. This CDR3 is built from 13 residues. The germline V gene encodes CDR1 SQVTM and CDR2 ANQGSEA. The germline V and J ends were trimmed by 4 bases and 0 bases, with 10 bases remaining between them. CDR3 sequence (DNA): TGCAGCGTTGTGGGTAACGACTCCTACGAGCAGTACTTC. It yields the protein CSVVGNDSYEQYF.

This clonotype was seen repeatedly, ten times or more. The chain employs TRBV28 and TRBJ2-1; 8 bases map to TRBD2. Trimming removed 10 bases from V and 4 bases from J; junction bases left unmatched: 9. The length of the CDR3 is 14 residues. CDR1 MDHEN and CDR2 SYDVKM come from the germline V gene. CDR3 sequence reads: CATNREGGYNEQFF. The CDR3 nucleotides read TGTGCCACAAATCGGGAGGGCGGTTACAATGAGCAGTTCTTC.

This clonotype was observed at least ten times. The chain links TRBV7-4 to TRBJ1-5; D unclear. Germline values: CDR1 SGHVT, CDR2 SQSDAQ. V lost 5 bases to trimming and J lost 0 bases, with 11 bases between them. CDR3 length equals 15 residues. The CDR3 DNA reads as TGTGCCAGCAGCCCCGAAGGTGATAGCAATCAGCCCCAGCATTTT. It specifies CASSPEGDSNQPQHF.

This clonotype was recorded at least ten times. The V and J genes are TRBV28 and TRBJ1-6; no clear D gene. Trimming took off 5 bases at V and 2 bases at J, with 10 bases between the two ends. Germline assignment: CDR1 MDHEN and CDR2 SYDVKM. This CDR3 has 15 amino acids. The CDR3, as DNA: TGTGCCAGCAGTACTGGACCTACCTATAATTCACCCCTCCACTTT. This codes for CASSTGPTYNSPLHF.

This clonotype was picked up a small number of times. The chain recombines TRBV19 with TRBJ1-1, with 7 bases identical to TRBD1. V lost 3 bases and J lost 4; bases outside the gene matches: 8. Per germline, CDR1 LNHDA and CDR2 SQIVND (reference sequence). The CDR3 has 15 amino acids. CDR3 sequence reads: CASSIYRGEGTEAFF. As DNA, the CDR3 is TGTGCCAGTAGTATCTACAGGGGTGAAGGCACTGAAGCTTTCTTT.

This clonotype was recorded at least ten times. The chain couples TRBV7-2 to TRBJ2-3; 7 nucleotides match TRBD2. Germline CDR1 and CDR2: SGHTA and FQGNSA. After removal of 1 base from V and 3 bases from J, the junction contained 7 bases not matched to a gene. The CDR3 runs to 16 residues. The CDR3 region is CASSLVDGRRTDTQYF. As DNA, the CDR3 is TGTGCCAGCAGCTTAGTTGACGGGAGGCGTACAGATACGCAGTATTTT.

This clonotype was recorded a few times. The chain couples TRBV6-4 to TRBJ2-1, with 7 nucleotides matching TRBD2. CDR1 is MRHNA and CDR2 is SNTAGT in the germline V gene. CDR3 length equals 16 residues. V shed 2 bases and J 4 bases; nucleotides not matched to a gene: 8. CDR3 loop: CASSDTPGGPYNEQFF. The CDR3, as DNA: TGTGCCAGCAGTGACACGCCGGGAGGCCCATACAATGAGCAGTTCTTC.

This clonotype was counted at least ten times. This sequence joins TRBV11-1 and TRBJ1-1; no definite D call. The germline gives CDR1 SGHAT, CDR2 FQDESV (reference sequence). There are 13 residues in the CDR3. V lost 4 bases and J lost 3, with 9 bases in between. In DNA, the CDR3 is TGTGCCAGCAGCTCGAGGGTTGACACTGAAGCTTTCTTT. Protein: CASSSRVDTEAFF.

This clonotype was seen only a few times. The chain employs TRBV20-1 and TRBJ2-1; TRBD1 agrees at 12 bases. Per the germline V gene, CDR1 is DFQATT and CDR2 is SNEGSKA (reference sequence). Trimming removed 1 base from V and 8 bases from J; junction bases left unmatched: 6. This CDR3 comprises 15 residues. This chain's CDR3 is CSARAGTGGLDEQFF. For the CDR3, the DNA is TGCAGTGCTAGAGCCGGGACAGGGGGCCTCGATGAGCAGTTCTTC.

The chain couples TRBV3-1 to TRBJ1-2, with D maybe TRBD1 (5 bases). The CDR3 has 15 amino acids. Germline loops: CDR1 LGHDT, CDR2 YNNKEL (reference sequence). The ends were cut back, 3 bases at V and 8 bases at J, with 19 bases in the middle. CDR3 sequence reads: CASSHSDRRHEGYTF. CDR3 nucleotides: TGTGCCAGCAGCCACTCAGACAGACGACATGAAGGCTACACCTTC. The whole variable domain, remainder taken from reference TRBV3-1 and TRBJ1-2, is DTAVSQTPKYLVTQMGNDKSIKCEQNLGHDTMYWYKQDSKKFLKIMFSYNNKELIINETVPNRFSPKSPDKAHLNLHINSLELGDSAVYFCASSHSDRRHEGYTFGSGTRLTVV.

This chain connects TRBV19 to TRBJ1-3, with a tentative D call TRBD1 (5 bases). Germline assignment: CDR1 LNHDA and CDR2 SQIVND (reference sequence). The length of the CDR3 is 15 residues. With 0 bases removed from V and 4 bases from J, the gap between germline ends came to 10 bases. The CDR3, as DNA: TGTGCCAGTAGTATAGATCCCAGGGCCGGAAACACCATATATTTT. As protein: CASSIDPRAGNTIYF.

This clonotype was recorded at least ten times. The chain links TRBV7-8 to TRBJ2-1; D gene unclear. This CDR3 spans 15 amino acids. The V end was cut by 3 bases, the J end by 0 bases, with 9 bases between. Germline lookup yields CDR1 SGHVS and CDR2 FQNEAQ. CDR3 loop: CASSFSQGSYNEQFF. The DNA for the CDR3 is TGTGCCAGCAGCTTTTCACAAGGCTCCTACAATGAGCAGTTCTTC.

The V and J genes are TRBV27 and TRBJ2-2; the D gene is possibly TRBD1 (6 bases). The CDR3 extends over 15 amino acids. The germline V gene has CDR1 MNHEY and CDR2 SMNVEV (reference sequence). Between the trimmed V and J ends, which lost 6 bases and 5 bases, there was a span of 16 bases. CDR3 in DNA: TGTGCCAGCAGCTTCGGGGTGAGGGGGACCGGGGAGCTGTTTTTT. The encoded protein is CASSFGVRGTGELFF.

This clonotype occurred many times. The rearrangement joins TRBV30 to TRBJ2-2; no definite D call. Germline loops: CDR1 GTSNPN, CDR2 SVGIG (reference sequence). This CDR3 has 14 amino acids. V was pared by 3 bases and J by 3 bases, with 11 bases between. CDR3 sequence reads: CAWSQTDYTGELFF. CDR3 DNA sequence: TGTGCCTGGAGCCAAACAGACTACACCGGGGAGCTGTTTTTT.

This clonotype has just a few counts. This chain connects TRBV20-1 to TRBJ1-4; tentatively, D is TRBD1 (5 bases). This CDR3 is built from 13 residues. The germline CDR1 and CDR2 sequences are DFQATT and SNEGSKA (reference sequence). Trimming stripped 6 bases from V and 3 bases from J, with 11 bases between. The CDR3 region has the DNA TGCAGTGCAACCAGGGACGCTAATGAAAAACTGTTTTTT. Translating it yields CSATRDANEKLFF.

This clonotype turned up a few times. This rearrangement joins TRBV6-5 to TRBJ2-1, with TRBD1 identical over 7 bases. After removal of 8 bases from V and 4 bases from J, the junction contained 11 bases not matched to a gene. The germline CDR1 and CDR2 sequences are MNHEY and SVGAGI. The CDR3 sequence is 15 residues long. Here the CDR3 DNA reads TGTGCCAGCGGTTCTACAGGGGCGAGTTACAATGAGCAGTTCTTC. Translated, it gives CASGSTGASYNEQFF.

V gene TRBV9 combines with J gene TRBJ1-2; D may be TRBD1 (5 bases). Trimming took off 1 base at V and 4 bases at J, with 11 bases between the two ends. Germline-derived CDR1 and CDR2 are SGDLS and YYNGEE. The CDR3 sequence is 14 residues long. The DNA of the CDR3 is TGTGCCAGCAGCGTATTAGGGGAGGGCTATGGCTACACCTTC. Translation gives CASSVLGEGYGYTF.

This clonotype occurred many times. The chain recombines TRBV7-9 with TRBJ2-3; 11 bases are a match to TRBD2. V gave up 5 bases and J gave up 2 bases; unmatched junction bases: 12. Germline loops: CDR1 SEHNR, CDR2 FQNEAQ (reference sequence). The CDR3 extends over 18 amino acids. For the CDR3, the DNA is TGTGCCAGCAGCCCCTCTCTAGCGGGAGGTCTGCTCACAGATACGCAGTATTTT. The encoded protein is CASSPSLAGGLLTDTQYF.

This clonotype was recorded many times. This sequence joins TRBV28 and TRBJ1-1; D is perhaps TRBD1 (6 bases). Germline CDR1 MDHEN, CDR2 SYDVKM. V lost 8 bases and J lost 3, with 16 bases in between. CDR3 length: 14 residues. The CDR3 DNA follows: TGTGCCAGCTCTACTAGGGGGTTCTACACTGAAGCTTTCTTT. Amino acid sequence: CASSTRGFYTEAFF.

The chain uses TRBV7-9 and TRBJ2-5; 7 bases are a match to TRBD1. The CDR3 sequence is 16 residues long. The V and J ends lost 3 bases and 5 bases, in that order; junction bases with no gene match: 12. The V gene's germline CDR1 is SEHNR and CDR2 FQNEAQ (reference sequence). This CDR3 reads CASSLGRTGGEETQYF. The CDR3 bases are TGTGCCAGCAGCTTGGGGCGGACAGGAGGCGAGGAGACCCAGTACTTC.

This clonotype was seen only a few times. The V call is TRBV27, the J call TRBJ1-2, with a tentative D call TRBD1 (6 bases). This CDR3 has 14 residues. The V gene's germline CDR1 is MNHEY and CDR2 SMNVEV (reference sequence). The V gene lost 8 bases and the J gene lost 6 bases, with 19 bases spanning the gap. The CDR3 spells CASSTAGASDGYTF. The DNA of the CDR3 is TGTGCCAGCTCCACGGCGGGGGCTTCAGATGGCTACACCTTC.

The table lists this clonotype with many counts. The J gene is TRBJ2-3, the V gene TRBV11-1, with 11 bases fitting TRBD1. Germline-derived CDR1 and CDR2 are SGHAT and FQDESV (reference sequence). This CDR3 contains 15 residues. Losses at the gene ends were 8 bases for V and 5 bases for J; bases not matched to a gene: 9. For the CDR3, the DNA is TGTGCCAGCGGACAGGGGGCGGTGAGGAGAGATACGCAGTATTTT. Translated, it gives CASGQGAVRRDTQYF.

This clonotype was recorded at least ten times. The chain recombines TRBV7-9 with TRBJ1-4, with TRBD1 identical over 10 bases. This CDR3 contains 18 residues. Per germline, CDR1 SEHNR and CDR2 FQNEAQ (reference sequence). Trimming removed 1 base from V and 1 base from J; junction bases left unmatched: 6. The chain's CDR3 is CASSLGDRGPGTNEKLFF. The CDR3 nucleotides are TGTGCCAGCAGCTTAGGGGACAGGGGTCCGGGAACTAATGAAAAACTGTTTTTT. The full variable domain, rest sourced from reference TRBV7-9 and TRBJ1-4, is DTGVSQNPRHKITKRGQNVTFRCDPISEHNRLYWYRQTLGQGPEFLTYFQNEAQLEKSRLLSDRFSAERPKGSFSTLEIQRTEQGDSAMYLCASSLGDRGPGTNEKLFFGSGTQLSVL.

A few counts support this clonotype. This sequence joins TRBV20-1 and TRBJ1-5; no clear D gene. V was pared by 4 bases and J by 3 bases, with 7 bases between. The V gene's germline CDR1 is DFQATT and CDR2 SNEGSKA (reference sequence). The CDR3 is 12 residues long. CDR3 in amino acids: CSATAPNQPQHF. The CDR3 nucleotides are TGCAGTGCTACGGCCCCCAATCAGCCCCAGCATTTT.

This chain uses TRBV10-3 with TRBJ2-7; tentative D call: TRBD2 (5 bases). The V end lost 2 bases, the J end lost 0 bases, and 11 bases lay between the germline ends. This CDR3 region has 15 residues. Germline V CDR1 and CDR2: ENHRY, SYGVKD. For the CDR3, the DNA is TGTGCCATCAGTGAGGAGGGTTCCAGCTCCTACGAGCAGTACTTC. Amino acid sequence: CAISEEGSSSYEQYF.

Comment on this clonotype: Being one base from a much bigger clone, this may be a read error. V usage is TRBV30 and J usage is TRBJ2-4, with TRBD2 identical over 12 bases. Germline values: CDR1 GTSNPN, CDR2 SVGIG (reference sequence). The CDR3 sequence is 16 residues long. DNA for the CDR3: TGTGCCTGGTCTAGCGGGAGGGCCGGTGGCAAAAACATTCGGTACTTC. It yields the protein CAWSSGRAGGKNIRYF. The whole variable domain, remainder taken from reference TRBV30 and TRBJ2-4, is SQTIHQWPATLVQPVGSPLSLECTVEGTSNPNLYWYRQAAGRGLQLLFYSVGIGQISSEVPQNLSASRPQDRQFILSSKKLLLSDSGFYLCAWSSGRAGGKNIRYFGAGTRLSVL.

The sample holds a few counts of this clonotype. The J gene is TRBJ1-2, the V gene TRBV29-1, with D possibly TRBD1 on 6 matching bases. This CDR3 spans 11 amino acids. V was cut by 4 bases and J by 7 bases, with 10 bases left in between. Germline V lookup: CDR1 SQVTM, CDR2 ANQGSEA. The CDR3 DNA reads TGCAGCGTTGTAGCAGGGGCTGGCTACACCTTC. Translated: CSVVAGAGYTF. Full variable domain (rest looked up from reference TRBV29-1 and TRBJ1-2): SAVISQKPSRDICQRGTSLTIQCQVDSQVTMMFWYRQQPGQSLTLIATANQGSEATYESGFVIDKFPISRPNLTFSTLTVSNMSPEDSSIYLCSVVAGAGYTFGSGTRLTVV.

This clonotype came up a few times. One end of the junction is discordant with germline, which a read error may explain. The V and J genes are TRBV20-1 and TRBJ1-5, with no clear D. The CDR3 extends over 13 amino acids. Germline CDR1 is DFQATT and CDR2 is SNEGSKA (reference sequence). CDR3: CSANKLRNQPRHF. The CDR3 nucleotides read TGCAGTGCTAACAAATTGCGGAATCAGCCCCGGCATTTT.